This T cell receptor (beta chain) was sequenced in a study of T cells after yellow fever vaccination. Findings and caveats of the study: The secondary response showed a weaker magnitude and a faster peak, day 5 versus 15. Reappearing after the booster were most of the clones from primary vaccination (around 95% CD4, around 90% CD8).

This clonotype showed up just a few times. Its antigen is not known. The ends were cut back, 2 bases at V and 1 base at J, with 14 bases in the middle. This CDR3 spans 16 amino acids. The V gene's germline CDR1 is SGHRS and CDR2 YFSETQ. TCRdb used MiXCR to reprocess the 5' RACE reads, holding one entry per CDR3 protein. Of around 610,000 distinct CDR3 sequences in the sample, roughly 12% were seen once. The genes are TRBV5-1 and TRBJ2-3; D may correspond to TRBD1 or TRBD2 (5 bases each). The input for sequencing was PBMCs, taken on the day of the yellow fever booster vaccination. The clonotype was recovered from a man between 25 and 39 years old who received the YFV17D yellow fever vaccine. The CDR3 DNA reads TGCGCCAGCAGCTTCGAACCAGGGACGCGCACAGATACGCAGTATTTT. It translates to CASSFEPGTRTDTQYF.